This T cell receptor (beta chain) was recorded in a study of cytomegalovirus exposure and HLA in healthy donors. Study results and caveats: Most sequenced TCRs were rare (though some public TCRs occurred in many donors). A list of around 150 TCR beta chains associated with cytomegalovirus was given. There were three CMV-associated chains whose specificity for CMV antigens was confirmed in vitro.

About this clone: No antigen is known for it.

Assay: immunoSEQ multiplex PCR; the TCRdb copy retains only in-frame clones and omits some. The data show fewer than 70,000 clones, with roughly 96% seen just once and approximately 1% held by the top ten. V lost 7 bases and J lost 4; bases outside the gene matches: 10. This CDR3 contains 15 residues. Germline V gives CDR1 SGDLS, CDR2 YYNGEE. This chain joins TRBV9 and TRBJ1-3; 8 nucleotides align to TRBD1. The sequencing input was PBMCs. The TCR was taken from a man aged 18 to 30 in good health and CMV-seronegative. The CDR3, as DNA: TGTGCCAGCGAACCGGGGCAGGGGGCCGGAAACACCATATATTTT. Amino acids: CASEPGQGAGNTIYF.